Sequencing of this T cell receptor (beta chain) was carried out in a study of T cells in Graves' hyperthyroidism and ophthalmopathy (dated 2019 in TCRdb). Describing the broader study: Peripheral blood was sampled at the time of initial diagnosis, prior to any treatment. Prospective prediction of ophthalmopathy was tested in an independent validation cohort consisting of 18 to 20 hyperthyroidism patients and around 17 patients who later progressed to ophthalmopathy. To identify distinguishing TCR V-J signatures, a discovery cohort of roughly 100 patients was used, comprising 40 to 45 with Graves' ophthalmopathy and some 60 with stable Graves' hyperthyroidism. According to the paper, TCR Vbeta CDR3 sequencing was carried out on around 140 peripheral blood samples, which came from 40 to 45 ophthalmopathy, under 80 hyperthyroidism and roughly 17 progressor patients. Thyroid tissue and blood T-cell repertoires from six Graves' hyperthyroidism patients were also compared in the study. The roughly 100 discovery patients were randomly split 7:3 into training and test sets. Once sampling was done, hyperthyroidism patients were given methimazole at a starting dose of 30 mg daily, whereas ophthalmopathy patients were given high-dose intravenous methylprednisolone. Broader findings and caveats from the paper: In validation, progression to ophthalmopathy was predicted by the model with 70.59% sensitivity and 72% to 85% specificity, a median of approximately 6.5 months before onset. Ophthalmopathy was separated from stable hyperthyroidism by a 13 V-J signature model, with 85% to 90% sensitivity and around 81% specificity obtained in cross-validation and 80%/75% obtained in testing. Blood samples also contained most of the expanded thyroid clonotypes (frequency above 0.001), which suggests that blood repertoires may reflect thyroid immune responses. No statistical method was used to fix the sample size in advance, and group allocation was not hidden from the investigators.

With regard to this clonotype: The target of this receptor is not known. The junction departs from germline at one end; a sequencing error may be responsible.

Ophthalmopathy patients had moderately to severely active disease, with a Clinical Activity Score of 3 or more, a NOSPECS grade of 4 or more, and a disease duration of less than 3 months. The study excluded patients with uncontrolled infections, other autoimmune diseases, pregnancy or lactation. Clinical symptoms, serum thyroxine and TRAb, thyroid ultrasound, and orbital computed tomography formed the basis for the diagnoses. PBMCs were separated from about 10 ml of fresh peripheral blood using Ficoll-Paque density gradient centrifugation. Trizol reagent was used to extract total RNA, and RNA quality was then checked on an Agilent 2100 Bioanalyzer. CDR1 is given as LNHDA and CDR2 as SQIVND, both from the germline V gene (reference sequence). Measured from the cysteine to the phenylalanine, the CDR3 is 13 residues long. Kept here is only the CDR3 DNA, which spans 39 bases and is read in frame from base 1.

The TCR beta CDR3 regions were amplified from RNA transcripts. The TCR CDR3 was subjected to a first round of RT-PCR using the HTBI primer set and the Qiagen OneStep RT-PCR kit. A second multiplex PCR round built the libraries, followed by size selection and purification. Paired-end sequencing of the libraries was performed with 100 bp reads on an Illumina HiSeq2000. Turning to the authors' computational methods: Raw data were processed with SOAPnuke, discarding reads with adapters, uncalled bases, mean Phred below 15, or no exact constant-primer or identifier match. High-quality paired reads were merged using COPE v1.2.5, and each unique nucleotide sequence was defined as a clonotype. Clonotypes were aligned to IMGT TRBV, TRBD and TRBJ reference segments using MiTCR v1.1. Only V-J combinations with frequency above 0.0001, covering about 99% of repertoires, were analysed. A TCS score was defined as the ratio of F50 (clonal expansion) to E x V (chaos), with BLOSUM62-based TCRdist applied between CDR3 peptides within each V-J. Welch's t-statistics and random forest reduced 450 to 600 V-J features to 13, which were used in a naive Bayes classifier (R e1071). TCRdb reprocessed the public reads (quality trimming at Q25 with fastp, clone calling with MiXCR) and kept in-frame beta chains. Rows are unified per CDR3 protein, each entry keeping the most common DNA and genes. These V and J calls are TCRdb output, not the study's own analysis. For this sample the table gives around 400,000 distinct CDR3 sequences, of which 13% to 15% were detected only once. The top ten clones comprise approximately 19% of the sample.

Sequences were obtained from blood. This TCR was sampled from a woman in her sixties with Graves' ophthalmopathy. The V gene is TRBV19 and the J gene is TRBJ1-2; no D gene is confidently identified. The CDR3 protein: CASRIGRSYGYTF. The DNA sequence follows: TGTGCCAGTAGGATAGGCAGGAGCTATGGCTACACCTTC.